The source of this T cell receptor beta chain is a study of blood T cells in healthy people across ages. The study, taken as a whole, reports: Changes seen in expanded clonotypes were possibly confounded by donor CMV status left unknown. Higher diversity, along with more naive CD4+ cells, distinguished long-lived donors from aged donors.

Combining a sample-barcoded 5' primer with a J-beta primer mix, a second PCR ran for about 6 to 12 cycles. TCRdb called the 5' RACE reads again in MiXCR, with one record for every CDR3 protein. Here the sample spans fewer than 1,000,000 distinct CDR3 sequences, approximately 48% being singletons. A remark on this clonotype: As yet, its antigen is unknown.

J gave up 6 bases and V 5 bases, and 10 bases lay outside the gene matches. The length of the CDR3 is 15 residues. Germline V gene data show CDR1 as KGHDR and CDR2 as SFDVKD. The V gene is TRBV24-1, the J gene TRBJ2-7; 9 nucleotides line up with TRBD1. The receptor comes from a man in his fifties or sixties in good health. The sequencing sample was made of blood. Here the CDR3 reads CATSGPGQGDTEQYF. The DNA of the CDR3 is TGTGCCACCAGTGGCCCGGGACAGGGCGACACCGAGCAGTACTTC.